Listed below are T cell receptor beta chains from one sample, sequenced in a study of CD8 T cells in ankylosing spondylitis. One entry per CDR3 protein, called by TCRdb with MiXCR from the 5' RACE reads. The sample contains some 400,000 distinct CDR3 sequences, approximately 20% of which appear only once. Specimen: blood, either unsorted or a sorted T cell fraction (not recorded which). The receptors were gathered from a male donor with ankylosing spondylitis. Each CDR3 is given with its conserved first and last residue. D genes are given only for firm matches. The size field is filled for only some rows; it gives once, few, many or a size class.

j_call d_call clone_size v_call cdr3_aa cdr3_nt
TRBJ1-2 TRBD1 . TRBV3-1 CASRYDREGGYTF TGTGCCAGCAGATACGACAGGGAGGGTGGCTACACCTTC
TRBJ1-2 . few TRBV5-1 CASRLDTGRGYGYTF TGCGCCAGCAGGCTCGATACAGGGAGAGGGTATGGCTACACCTTC
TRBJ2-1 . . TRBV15 CATIQDGYAYNEQFF TGTGCCACCATACAAGACGGCTACGCCTACAATGAGCAGTTCTTC
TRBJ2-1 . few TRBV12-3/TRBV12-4 CASRFSSSYNEQFF TGTGCCAGCCGATTTTCCAGCTCCTACAATGAGCAGTTCTTC
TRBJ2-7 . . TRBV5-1 CASRPGLGNEQYF TGCGCCAGCAGACCGGGACTCGGCAACGAGCAGTACTTC
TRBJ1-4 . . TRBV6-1 CASANRSPGFNEKLFF TGTGCCAGCGCTAACAGATCGCCGGGATTTAATGAAAAACTGTTTTTT
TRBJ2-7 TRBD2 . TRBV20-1 CSARARTSGSLIYEQYF TGCAGTGCTAGAGCCCGGACTAGCGGGAGTCTCATCTACGAGCAGTACTTC
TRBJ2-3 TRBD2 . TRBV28 CASIRTRTSGRRLTDTQYF TGTGCCAGCATAAGGACGAGGACTAGCGGGAGGCGCCTCACAGATACGCAGTATTTT
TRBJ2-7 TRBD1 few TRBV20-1 CSGSTGGSYEQYF TGCAGTGGGTCGACAGGGGGGTCCTACGAGCAGTACTTC
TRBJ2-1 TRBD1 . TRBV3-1 CASSLGQGSNNEQFF TGTGCCAGCAGCCTTGGACAGGGGTCCAACAATGAGCAGTTCTTC
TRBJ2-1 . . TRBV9 CASSTTPRVQQFF TGTGCCAGCAGCACCACCCCACGGGTGCAGCAGTTCTTC
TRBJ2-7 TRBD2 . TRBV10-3 CAISESRSGRVYEQYF TGTGCCATCAGTGAGTCGCGTAGCGGGAGGGTGTATGAGCAGTACTTC
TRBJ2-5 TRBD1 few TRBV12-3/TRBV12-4 CASSPRIMGQAETQYF TGTGCCAGCAGCCCCCGTATTATGGGACAGGCGGAGACCCAGTACTTC
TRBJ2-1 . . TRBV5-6 CASSYTGTGTGQFF TGTGCCAGCAGCTACACCGGGACTGGCACGGGGCAGTTCTTC
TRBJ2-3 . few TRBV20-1 CSARGDTDTQYF TGCAGTGCTAGAGGGGATACAGATACGCAGTATTTT
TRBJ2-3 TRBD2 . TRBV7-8 CASSLGREPTDTQYF TGTGCCAGCAGCTTAGGGCGGGAGCCCACAGATACGCAGTATTTT
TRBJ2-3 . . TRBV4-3 CASSQNRVAFDTQYF TGCGCCAGCAGCCAAAACAGGGTCGCCTTCGATACGCAGTATTTT
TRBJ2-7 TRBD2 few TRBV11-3 CASSLHSGRDYEQYF TGTGCCAGCAGCTTACATAGCGGGAGGGACTACGAGCAGTACTTC
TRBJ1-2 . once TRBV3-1 CASSQEGRGLGAF TGTGCCAGCAGCCAAGAGGGGCGTGGCCTCGGAGCCTTC
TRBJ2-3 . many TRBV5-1 CASSPQESGNTDTQYF TGCGCCAGCAGCCCGCAGGAGTCCGGGAACACAGATACGCAGTATTTT
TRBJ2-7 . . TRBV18 CASARDPSYEQYF TGTGCCAGCGCAAGGGATCCTTCCTACGAGCAGTACTTC
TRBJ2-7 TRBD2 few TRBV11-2 CASSFPSGGSEQYF TGTGCCAGCAGCTTCCCTAGCGGAGGTAGCGAGCAGTACTTC
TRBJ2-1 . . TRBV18 CASSPSARSSYNEQFF TGTGCCAGCTCACCGTCCGCGAGAAGCTCCTACAATGAGCAGTTCTTC
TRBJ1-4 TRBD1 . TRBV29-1 CSAARDRGYEKLFF TGCAGCGCCGCCCGGGACAGGGGTTACGAAAAACTGTTTTTT
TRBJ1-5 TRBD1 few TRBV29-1 CSVGQGEGQPQHF TGCAGCGTAGGACAGGGTGAGGGTCAGCCCCAGCATTTT
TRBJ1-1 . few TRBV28 CASSLSRGTEAFF TGTGCCAGCAGTTTATCCCGGGGGACTGAAGCTTTCTTT
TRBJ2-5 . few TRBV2 CARGQSRETQYF TGTGCCAGAGGACAGAGTCGAGAGACCCAGTACTTC
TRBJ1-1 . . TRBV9 CASSVGRFTEAFF TGTGCCAGCAGCGTAGGGCGGTTCACTGAAGCTTTCTTT
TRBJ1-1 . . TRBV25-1 CASSVIGVGTEAFF TGTGCCAGCAGTGTCATAGGGGTTGGCACTGAAGCTTTCTTT
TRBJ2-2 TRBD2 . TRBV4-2 CATRTRPNTGELFF TGTGCCACACGGACTAGGCCGAACACCGGGGAGCTGTTTTTT
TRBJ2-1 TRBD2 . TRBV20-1 CSARDRTSGNNEQFF TGCAGTGCTAGAGATCGGACTAGCGGGAACAATGAGCAGTTCTTC
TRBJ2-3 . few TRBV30 CAVAYGADTQYF TGTGCCGTGGCCTATGGGGCGGATACGCAGTATTTT
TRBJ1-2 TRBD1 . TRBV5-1 CASSGGQGRRGYGYTF TGCGCCAGCAGCGGGGGACAGGGGAGACGGGGCTATGGCTACACCTTC
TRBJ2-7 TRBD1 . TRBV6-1 CASSRTGTGVYEQYF TGTGCCAGCAGTAGAACCGGGACAGGGGTTTACGAGCAGTACTTC
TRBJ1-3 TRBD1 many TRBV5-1 CASSLTGGSGNTIYF TGTGCCAGCAGTTTAACAGGGGGCTCTGGAAACACCATATATTTT
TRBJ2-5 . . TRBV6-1 CASTKGDLPQETQYF TGTGCCAGCACCAAAGGGGACTTACCCCAAGAGACCCAGTACTTC
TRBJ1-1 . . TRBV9 CASSVGWGGYTEAFF TGTGCCAGCAGCGTAGGGTGGGGGGGGTACACTGAAGCTTTCTTT
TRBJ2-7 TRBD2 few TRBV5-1 CASSSLAGSSYEQYF TGCGCCAGCAGCTCACTAGCGGGCAGCTCCTACGAGCAGTACTTC
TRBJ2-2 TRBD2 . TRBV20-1 CSARDRLAGAFGELFF TGCAGTGCTAGAGATCGGCTAGCGGGAGCGTTCGGGGAGCTGTTTTTT
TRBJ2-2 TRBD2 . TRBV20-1 CSAPNTGPTTSGYFTGELFF TGCAGTGCCCCAAACACAGGGCCGACGACTAGCGGGTATTTCACCGGGGAGCTGTTTTTT
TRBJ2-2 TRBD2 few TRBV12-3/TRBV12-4 CASRRLAANTGELFF TGTGCCAGCAGGCGACTAGCGGCGAACACCGGGGAGCTGTTTTTT
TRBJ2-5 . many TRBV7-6 CASSLGFGNQETQYF TGTGCCAGCAGCTTAGGATTCGGGAACCAAGAGACCCAGTACTTC
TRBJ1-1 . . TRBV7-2 CASSLVASLNTEAFF TGTGCCAGCAGCTTAGTTGCCTCGTTGAACACTGAAGCTTTCTTT
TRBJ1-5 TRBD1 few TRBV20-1 CSASGQGAGPQHF TGCAGTGCTAGCGGACAGGGGGCGGGTCCCCAGCATTTT
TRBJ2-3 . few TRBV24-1 CATGSLGGADTQYF TGTGCCACCGGATCCCTTGGGGGCGCAGATACGCAGTATTTT
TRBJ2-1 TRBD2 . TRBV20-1 CSATLASGYNEQFF TGCAGTGCTACCCTCGCTAGCGGATACAATGAGCAGTTCTTC
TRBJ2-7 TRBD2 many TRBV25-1 CASSEYEGLAGYEQYF TGTGCCAGCAGTGAATACGAAGGACTAGCGGGGTACGAGCAGTACTTC